The rows below give T cell receptor beta chains drawn from one sample of a study of blood T cell repertoires in COVID-19. Repertoires were generated with immunoSEQ multiplex PCR, while TCRdb's copy carries only in-frame clones and drops some. This repertoire shows 150,000 to 200,000 clones, over 85% found once; its top ten account for 1.5% to 2.5%. Sequenced: peripheral blood. The source of these receptors is a woman between 55 and 75 years old with COVID-19, enrolled during active disease. Both conserved end residues are part of each CDR3. D genes are given only for firm matches. Where a row states a size, it is once, few, many or the class of an expanded clone; other rows omit it.

j_call d_call clone_size v_call cdr3_length cdr3_aa cdr3_nt
TRBJ2-7 . . TRBV7-9 13 CASRPGAAYEQYF TGTGCCAGCAGGCCAGGGGCGGCCTACGAGCAGTACTTC
TRBJ1-2 . . TRBV6-5 14 CASSYSMEGYGYTF TGTGCCAGCAGTTACTCGATGGAGGGTTATGGCTACACCTTC
TRBJ1-2 . . TRBV19 13 CASSIPGEYGYTF TGTGCCAGTAGTATCCCGGGGGAGTATGGCTACACCTTC
TRBJ1-5 TRBD1 . TRBV2 17 CASSRGQGGYSNQPQHF TGTGCCAGCAGTAGAGGACAGGGGGGTTATAGCAATCAGCCCCAGCATTTT
TRBJ2-3 . once TRBV25-1 15 CASTTGGTVIDTQYF TGTGCCAGCACGACCGGAGGGACGGTGATAGATACGCAGTATTTT
TRBJ2-5 TRBD2 . TRBV19 13 CATGTSGQETQYF TGTGCCACCGGGACTAGCGGGCAAGAGACCCAGTACTTC
TRBJ1-5 . . TRBV7-9 15 CASSLGDYSNQPQHF TGTGCCAGCAGCTTAGGCGATTATAGCAATCAGCCCCAGCATTTT
TRBJ1-6 . . TRBV4-3 16 CASSQELRNSNSPLHF TGCGCCAGCAGCCAAGAACTACGGAACTCCAATTCACCCCTCCACTTT
TRBJ1-2 . . TRBV7-9 16 CASSLASRAANYGYTF TGTGCCAGCAGCTTAGCGTCCAGGGCGGCTAACTATGGCTACACCTTC
TRBJ2-3 TRBD2 . TRBV5-1 15 CASSLTSGGADTQYF TGCGCCAGCAGCTTAACTAGCGGGGGGGCAGATACGCAGTATTTT
TRBJ1-1 TRBD1 . TRBV5-1 15 CASRLETGGDTEAFF TGCGCCAGCAGACTTGAGACAGGGGGGGACACTGAAGCTTTCTTT
TRBJ1-4 TRBD1 . TRBV5-1 15 CASSKRGQGDEKLFF TGCGCCAGCAGTAAGAGGGGACAGGGTGATGAAAAACTGTTTTTT
TRBJ1-5 . . TRBV2 15 CASSLGQGPNQPQHF TGTGCCAGCAGTCTGGGCCAGGGGCCCAATCAGCCCCAGCATTTT